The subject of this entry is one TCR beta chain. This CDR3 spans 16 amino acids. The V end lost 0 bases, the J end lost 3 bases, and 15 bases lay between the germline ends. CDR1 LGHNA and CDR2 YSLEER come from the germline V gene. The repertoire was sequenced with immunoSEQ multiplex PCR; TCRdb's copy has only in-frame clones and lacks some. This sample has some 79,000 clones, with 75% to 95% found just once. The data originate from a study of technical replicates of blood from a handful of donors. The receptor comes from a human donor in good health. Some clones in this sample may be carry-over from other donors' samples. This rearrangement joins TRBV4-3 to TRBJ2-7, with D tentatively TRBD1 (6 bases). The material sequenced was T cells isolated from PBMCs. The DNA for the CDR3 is TGCGCCAGCAGCCAAGAGGGGGCCAGCGCACTCTACGAGCAGTACTTC. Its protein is CASSQEGASALYEQYF.